The rows below give T cell receptor beta chains drawn from one sample of a study of control samples from healthy donors and cancer patients. The data were produced by immunoSEQ multiplex PCR, yet TCRdb's version contains in-frame clones alone and is incomplete. The sample lists roughly 120,000 clones, less than 95% occurring once. Sequenced: blood. These receptors were collected from a human donor in good health. The donor label of this sample is uncertain. The CDR3 runs from the conserved cysteine through the conserved F or W. D genes are given only for firm matches. Only some rows state a clone size, as once, few, many or a class for expanded clones.

D gene,V gene,J gene,clone size,CDR3 DNA,CDR3 protein
.,TRBV9,TRBJ1-6,once,TGTGCCAGCAGCCCCGGACGGAATTCACCCCTCCACTTT,CASSPGRNSPLHF
.,TRBV2,TRBJ1-6,.,TGTGCCAGCAGTGAATCACGTCTTTCCGGATCACCCCTCCACTTT,CASSESRLSGSPLHF
.,TRBV19,TRBJ1-2,.,TGTGCCAGCCACTTTTCTGACCGACAGTCGTCTGGCTACACCTTC,CASHFSDRQSSGYTF
.,TRBV19,TRBJ2-5,.,TGTGCCAGTAGTAAACCGGGACTCCTCCAAGAGACCCAGTACTTC,CASSKPGLLQETQYF
TRBD1,TRBV13,TRBJ2-1,.,TGTGCCAGCAGCCCTCGCGACAGGGGGCCGTACAATGAGCAGTTCTTC,CASSPRDRGPYNEQFF
.,TRBV14,TRBJ2-1,.,TGTGCCAGCAGCCAAGATCGGCCTCGTCGGGACATAAAATTAGCCTACAATGAGCAGTTCTTC,CASSQDRPRRDIKLAYNEQFF
.,TRBV23-1,TRBJ2-5,.,TGCGCCAGCACGCCGAGGGGCGGGGACTCCCAAGAGACCCAGTACTTC,CASTPRGGDSQETQYF
.,TRBV7-2,TRBJ1-2,.,TGTGCCAGCAGCTTAGGGACAGTTTCTAACTATGGCTACACCTTC,CASSLGTVSNYGYTF
TRBD1,TRBV6-1,TRBJ1-5,.,TGTGCCAGCAGTGAAGGGGAGGACAGGGGTTCGCCCCAGCATTTT,CASSEGEDRGSPQHF
.,TRBV24-1,TRBJ1-3,.,TGTGCCACCAGTGACTCGCTCGACAGGAACGGGAGAAACACCATATATTTT,CATSDSLDRNGRNTIYF
.,TRBV6-5,TRBJ1-1,.,TGTGCCAGCAGTTACGATTCAGCCGTAATGAACACTGAAGCTTTCTTT,CASSYDSAVMNTEAFF
.,TRBV14,TRBJ1-2,once,TGTGCCAGCAGCCAAAGTTGGGGTTATGGCTACACCTTC,CASSQSWGYGYTF
.,TRBV4-1,TRBJ1-4,once,TGCGCCAGCAGCCAAGATCGGATTGCAACTAATGAAAAACTGTTTTTT,CASSQDRIATNEKLFF
TRBD1,TRBV6-5,TRBJ1-2,.,TGTGCCAGCAGTTACTCGAGGGACAGGGGCGGCTACACCTTC,CASSYSRDRGGYTF
.,TRBV10-3,TRBJ2-3,.,TGTGCCATCAGTAACCGGGACAGCACAGATACGCAGTATTTT,CAISNRDSTDTQYF
.,TRBV30,TRBJ2-7,.,TGTGCCTGGAGCTCGACGACCGGGACCTATTTGTACTTC,CAWSSTTGTYLYF
TRBD1,TRBV11-2,TRBJ1-4,once,TGTGCCAGCACCCGGGACAGGGGTTTTGCTAATGAAAAACTGTTTTTT,CASTRDRGFANEKLFF
.,TRBV19,TRBJ1-2,.,TGTGCCAGTACCCTCAGTGGCTCCCCGGTGGGTGGCTACACCTTC,CASTLSGSPVGGYTF
.,TRBV19,TRBJ1-4,.,TGTGCCAGTAGTATTTTGGTTCGGGCAGGGAATGAAAAACTGTTTTTT,CASSILVRAGNEKLFF
TRBD1,TRBV5-4,TRBJ2-5,once,TGTGCCAGCACCGATCGGGACAGGGGTGATGAGACCCAGTACTTC,CASTDRDRGDETQYF
.,TRBV21-1,TRBJ1-5,.,TGTGCCAGCGAACCCGCGGACAGGGGGTCATATAGCAATCAGCCCCAGCATTTT,CASEPADRGSYSNQPQHF
TRBD1,TRBV7-8,TRBJ1-1,.,TGTGCCAGCAGCAGACGACAGGGGTTGAACACTGAAGCTTTCTTT,CASSRRQGLNTEAFF
.,TRBV19,TRBJ2-2,once,TGTGCCAGTAGTATGGGGGAGCTGTTTTTT,CASSMGELFF
.,TRBV6-5,TRBJ1-2,.,TGTGCCAGCGGGTCGGCAGGGGCAGCTAACTATGGCTACACCTTC,CASGSAGAANYGYTF
.,TRBV5-6,TRBJ2-2,.,TGTGCCAGCAGCTCGGACTGGCACACCGGGGAGCTGTTTTTT,CASSSDWHTGELFF
.,TRBV9,TRBJ1-2,.,TGTGCCAGCAGCGTAGGTCCGGGGGAGTCTGGCTACACCTTC,CASSVGPGESGYTF
.,TRBV18,TRBJ1-1,.,TGTGCCAGCTCACTGCCAGGCACTGAAGCTTTCTTT,CASSLPGTEAFF
TRBD1,TRBV25-1,TRBJ2-2,.,TGTGCCAGCAGCAGAGGGACAGGGGGCAAGGCCGGGGAGCTGTTTTTT,CASSRGTGGKAGELFF